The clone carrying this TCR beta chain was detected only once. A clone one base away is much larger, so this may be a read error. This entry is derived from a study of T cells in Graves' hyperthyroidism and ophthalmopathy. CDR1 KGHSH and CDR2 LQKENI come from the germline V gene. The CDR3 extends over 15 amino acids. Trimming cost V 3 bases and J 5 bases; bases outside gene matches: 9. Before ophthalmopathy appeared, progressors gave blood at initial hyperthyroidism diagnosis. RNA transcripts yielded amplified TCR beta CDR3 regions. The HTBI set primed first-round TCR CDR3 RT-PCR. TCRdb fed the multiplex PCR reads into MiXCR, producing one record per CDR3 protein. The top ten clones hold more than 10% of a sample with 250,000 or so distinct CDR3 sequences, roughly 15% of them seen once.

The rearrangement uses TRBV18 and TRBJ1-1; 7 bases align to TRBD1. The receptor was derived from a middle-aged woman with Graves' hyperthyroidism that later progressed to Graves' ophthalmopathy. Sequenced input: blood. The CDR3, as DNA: TGTGCCAGCTCACCGTCCTCAGGGGGGGTTACTGAAGCTTTCTTT. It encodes CASSPSSGGVTEAFF.